Listed below are T cell receptor beta chains from one sample, sequenced in a study of identical twins. Using its own MiXCR run on the 5' RACE reads, TCRdb lists one record per CDR3 protein. The sample includes hundreds of thousands of distinct CDR3 sequences, 21% of them seen just once. These sequences were also reported in another study, on T cells expressing NK-cell markers.

The sequenced material came from PBMCs. The receptors were sampled from a woman younger than 35 in good health. The CDR3 runs from the conserved cysteine through the conserved F or W. A D gene is named only where the DNA matches it firmly. Size is omitted from some rows. Given values are once, few, many or a class for expanded clones.

v_call	j_call	clone_size	cdr3_length	d_call	cdr3_nt	cdr3_aa
TRBV9	TRBJ2-7	few	16	TRBD1	TGTGCCAGCAGCGAGGGTCCAGGGGGCTCTTCCTACGAGCAGTACTTC	CASSEGPGGSSYEQYF
TRBV7-6	TRBJ1-2	many	14	-	TGTGCCAGCAGCTCCACTGACACGGGCTATGGCTACACCTTC	CASSSTDTGYGYTF
TRBV12-3/TRBV12-4	TRBJ2-5	once	15	-	TGTGCCAGCAGGGGCCCTGGGGCACAGCGGGAGACCCAGTACTTC	CASRGPGAQRETQYF
TRBV10-3	TRBJ2-1	many	13	TRBD1	TGTGCCATCGAGGGGGCGGCAAACAATGAGCAGTTCTTC	CAIEGAANNEQFF
TRBV3-1	TRBJ2-1	-	15	-	TGTGCCAGCAGCCACCGACTATTTTTACACAATGAGCAGTTCTTC	CASSHRLFLHNEQFF
TRBV6-1	TRBJ2-7	many	17	-	TGTGCCAGCAGCCCACGGGGGTGGAGGGTGTTATCGTACGAGCAGTACTTC	CASSPRGWRVLSYEQYF
TRBV6-2/TRBV6-3	TRBJ2-7	-	12	-	TGTGCCAGCAGTTACGTTAGGCACGAGCAGTACTTC	CASSYVRHEQYF
TRBV7-6	TRBJ2-1	few	17	TRBD2	TGTGCCAGCAGCACCCCGACTAGCGGGAGACTATCCAATGAGCAGTTCTTC	CASSTPTSGRLSNEQFF
TRBV10-3	TRBJ1-4	-	15	-	TGTGCCACTCGACAGGAGAGGGGAACTAATGAAAAACTGTTTTTT	CATRQERGTNEKLFF
TRBV6-1	TRBJ2-3	few	13	TRBD2	TGTGCCAGCGGACTAGCGGGGGAGGATACGCAGTATTTT	CASGLAGEDTQYF
TRBV12-3/TRBV12-4	TRBJ2-3	-	12	-	TGTGCCAGCACCCCACACACAGATACGCAGTATTTT	CASTPHTDTQYF
TRBV6-1	TRBJ1-1	few	14	-	TGTGCCAGCGCTCTGGGAACAGGAGACACTGAAGCTTTCTTT	CASALGTGDTEAFF
TRBV18	TRBJ1-1	-	15	TRBD1	TGTGCCAGCTCACCAAATACAGGACAGGGCACTGAAGCTTTCTTT	CASSPNTGQGTEAFF
TRBV18	TRBJ1-6	once	15	-	TGTGCCAGCTCACCGGGGAAAAGCTATAATTCACCCCTCCACTTT	CASSPGKSYNSPLHF
TRBV15	TRBJ2-3	few	13	-	TGTGCCACCAGCATTTCAGGCACAGATACGCAGTATTTT	CATSISGTDTQYF
TRBV6-1	TRBJ2-3	many	16	TRBD2	TGTGCCAGCAGCCCGGGACTAGCGGGGAATGGAGATACGCAGTATTTT	CASSPGLAGNGDTQYF
TRBV24-1	TRBJ2-1	-	14	-	TGTGCCACCAGTGATACTACTAGGGTCCATGAGCAGTTCTTC	CATSDTTRVHEQFF
TRBV5-6	TRBJ2-7	-	16	-	TGTGCCAGCAGCTTGGGGCCCCGAGGTAATCCCTACGAGCAGTACTTC	CASSLGPRGNPYEQYF
TRBV20-1	TRBJ1-2	many	13	-	TGCAGTGCTTTTCGCGGGGCTGGCGATGGCTACACCTTC	CSAFRGAGDGYTF
TRBV12-3/TRBV12-4	TRBJ2-5	-	14	-	TGTGCCAGCAGGGCCGGGACCGTGGAGGAGACCCAGTACTTC	CASRAGTVEETQYF
TRBV12-3/TRBV12-4	TRBJ2-1	few	16	TRBD2	TGTGCCAGCAGTGCTCAGGGACTAGCGGCCCACAATGAGCAGTTCTTC	CASSAQGLAAHNEQFF
TRBV12-3/TRBV12-4	TRBJ1-2	many	14	-	TGTGCCAGCAGTTTAGGGAGGGGTAACTATGGCTACACCTTC	CASSLGRGNYGYTF
TRBV10-3	TRBJ1-2	few	14	-	TGTGCCATCAGTGAGACCGGGGGATGGGGTGGCTACACCTTC	CAISETGGWGGYTF
TRBV11-2	TRBJ1-1	-	17	-	TGTGCCAGCAGCTCACGGCCGGGACGGAGATCGAACACTGAAGCTTTCTTT	CASSSRPGRRSNTEAFF
TRBV6-1	TRBJ1-3	many	15	-	TGTGCCAGCAGCCCCACGCAGGACTCTGGAAACACCATATATTTT	CASSPTQDSGNTIYF
TRBV5-1	TRBJ2-3	-	14	-	TGCGCCAGCAGCTTGGCTGCGAGGTCAGATACGCAGTATTTT	CASSLAARSDTQYF
TRBV19	TRBJ2-1	-	17	TRBD2	TGTGCCAGTCGAGACGAAGAAGGACTAGCGGGTTCCTTTGAGCAGTTCTTC	CASRDEEGLAGSFEQFF
TRBV12-3/TRBV12-4	TRBJ2-1	few	13	TRBD1	TGTGCCAGTCGGAGGACAGGCCGCAATGAGCAGTTCTTC	CASRRTGRNEQFF
TRBV10-3	TRBJ2-1	-	13	-	TGTCGAGATGGTTGGGTCTTTTACAATGAGCAGTTCTTC	CRDGWVFYNEQFF
TRBV13	TRBJ2-1	-	11	-	TGTGCCAGCAGCCAGAAGAGGGAGCAGTTCTTC	CASSQKREQFF
TRBV5-1	TRBJ2-2	few	15	-	TGCGCCAGCAGCTTGGGACTCCACAACACCGGGGAGCTGTTTTTT	CASSLGLHNTGELFF
TRBV12-5	TRBJ2-7	-	13	-	TGTGCTAGTGGCCCTCGGACAGTTTCCGAGCAGTACTTC	CASGPRTVSEQYF
TRBV5-6	TRBJ2-7	-	13	TRBD2	TGTGCCAGCAGTTCCGGGACTAGGGGCGAGCAGTACTTC	CASSSGTRGEQYF
TRBV7-2	TRBJ2-7	-	14	-	TGTGCCAGCAGCTTTTGGGGTTTAACCTACGAGCAGTACTTC	CASSFWGLTYEQYF
TRBV7-9	TRBJ2-7	many	16	-	TGTGCCAGCAGCCTCGGGGGGGGACAGGGTCCTTCCGAGCAGTACTTC	CASSLGGGQGPSEQYF
TRBV5-1	TRBJ2-1	few	15	-	TGCGCCAGCACTCTATGGACTTGGGGCATCAATGAGCAGTTCTTC	CASTLWTWGINEQFF
TRBV9	TRBJ2-1	few	16	-	TGTGCCAGCAGCGTATTGGGCGGGATTTCCTACAATGAGCAGTTCTTC	CASSVLGGISYNEQFF
TRBV7-9	TRBJ2-1	few	12	TRBD1	TGTGCCACCTCGAGGGGGCTGATTGAGCAGTTCTTC	CATSRGLIEQFF
TRBV9	TRBJ2-3	many	14	-	TGTGCCAGCAGCGTAGAACCGAGCACAGATACGCAGTATTTT	CASSVEPSTDTQYF
TRBV12-3/TRBV12-4	TRBJ2-1	-	15	TRBD1	TGTGCCAGCAGGCCTAGCAGGGGGCCCTACAATGAGCAGTTCTTC	CASRPSRGPYNEQFF
TRBV4-3	TRBJ1-3	-	14	-	TGCGCCAGCAGCCCGGGAGAGAACTGGGACACCATATATTTT	CASSPGENWDTIYF
TRBV12-3/TRBV12-4	TRBJ2-1	-	15	-	TGTGCCAGCACCCCTGGCCTAATAGGCTGGAATGAGCAGTTCTTC	CASTPGLIGWNEQFF
TRBV12-3/TRBV12-4	TRBJ1-2	few	13	-	TGTGCCAGCAGACCCAACAGGGTCGATGGCTACACCTTC	CASRPNRVDGYTF
TRBV15	TRBJ2-4	-	13	-	TGTGCCACCAGCAGGACCCACGAAAACATTCAGTACTTC	CATSRTHENIQYF
TRBV15	TRBJ1-1	many	14	-	TGTGCCACCAGCCGCGGGGAGGGGGGCACTGAAGCTTTCTTT	CATSRGEGGTEAFF
TRBV11-2	TRBJ2-7	many	15	-	TGTGCCAGCAGCTCCGGGGTCGAAAGCACCTACGAGCAGTACTTC	CASSSGVESTYEQYF